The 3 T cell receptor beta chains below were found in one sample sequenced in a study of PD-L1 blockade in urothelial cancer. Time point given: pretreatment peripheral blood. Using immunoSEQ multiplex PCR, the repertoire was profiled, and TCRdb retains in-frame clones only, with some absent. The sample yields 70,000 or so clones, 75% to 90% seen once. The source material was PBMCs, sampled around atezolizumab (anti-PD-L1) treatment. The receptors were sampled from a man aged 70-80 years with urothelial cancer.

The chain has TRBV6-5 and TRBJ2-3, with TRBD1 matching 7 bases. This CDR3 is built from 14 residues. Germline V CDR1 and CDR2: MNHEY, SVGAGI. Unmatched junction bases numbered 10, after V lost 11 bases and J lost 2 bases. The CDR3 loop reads CAVQTRGPTDTQYF. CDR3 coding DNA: TGTGCCGTTCAAACAAGGGGGCCCACAGATACGCAGTATTTT.

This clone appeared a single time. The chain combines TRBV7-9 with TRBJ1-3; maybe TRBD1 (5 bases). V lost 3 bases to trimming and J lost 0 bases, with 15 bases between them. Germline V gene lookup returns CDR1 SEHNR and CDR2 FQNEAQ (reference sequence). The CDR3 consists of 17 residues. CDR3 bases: TGTGCCAGCAGCTTGTTCCCCAGGGTCCTCTCTGGAAACACCATATATTTT. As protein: CASSLFPRVLSGNTIYF.

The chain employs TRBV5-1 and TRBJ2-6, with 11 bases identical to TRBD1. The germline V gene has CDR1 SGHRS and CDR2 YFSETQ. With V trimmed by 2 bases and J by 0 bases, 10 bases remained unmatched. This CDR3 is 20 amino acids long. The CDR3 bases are TGCGCCAGCAGCTTAGGACAGGGGGCGAACCTCTACTCTGGGGCCAACGTCCTGACTTTC. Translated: CASSLGQGANLYSGANVLTF.